The 3 T cell receptor beta chains below all came from one sample that was sequenced in a study of early T cells in non-severe SARS-CoV-2 infection. MiXCR, applied by TCRdb to the 5' RACE reads, yields one record per CDR3 protein. In the table there are tens of thousands of distinct CDR3 sequences, roughly 8.7% of which are singletons. The sample here was whole blood, taken at baseline. The receptor source for this set is an adult who was a healthcare worker with PCR-confirmed SARS-CoV-2 infection or an uninfected control (not recorded which).

This clonotype was seen only a few times. The rearrangement joins TRBV30 to TRBJ1-1, with D possibly TRBD1 on 5 matching bases. Germline loops: CDR1 GTSNPN, CDR2 SVGIG (reference sequence). V was pared by 0 bases and J by 4 bases, with 12 bases between. This CDR3 has 14 residues. CDR3 sequence (DNA): TGTGCCTGGAGTGTACAGGCCTGGGTCACTGAAGCTTTCTTT. Its translation: CAWSVQAWVTEAFF.

The V and J genes are TRBV19 and TRBJ2-3; 7 bases are shared with TRBD2. The V gene's germline CDR1 is LNHDA and CDR2 SQIVND (reference sequence). This CDR3 contains 13 residues. V gave up 5 bases and J gave up 3 bases; unmatched junction bases: 2. CDR3 nucleotides: TGTGCCAGTAGTCGACTAGCAACAGATACGCAGTATTTT. It is translated as CASSRLATDTQYF.

This clonotype was observed many times. This chain uses TRBV11-2 with TRBJ2-5, with D perhaps matching TRBD2 (6 bases). The CDR3 spans 15 residues. CDR1 SGHAT and CDR2 FQNNGV come from the germline V gene. Trimming stripped 5 bases from V and 2 bases from J, with 15 bases between. The CDR3 region is CASSHPQGRQETQYF. Written as DNA, the CDR3 is TGTGCCAGCAGCCACCCCCAAGGGAGGCAAGAGACCCAGTACTTC.